The 16 T cell receptor beta chains presented below share a single source sample, sequenced in a study of T cells in Graves' hyperthyroidism and ophthalmopathy. It was RNA transcripts that yielded the amplified TCR beta CDR3 regions. Initially, a first-round RT-PCR of the TCR CDR3 employed the HTBI primer set. TCRdb independently ran MiXCR on the multiplex PCR reads; one entry per CDR3 protein. The sample consists of 150,000 to 200,000 distinct CDR3 sequences, more than 15% of them appearing once. Sequenced sample: blood. The receptors stem from a woman between 50 and 59 years old with Graves' hyperthyroidism.

The sample holds many counts of this clonotype. CDR3: CSAGSFSTDTQYF. CDR3 nucleotides: TGCAGCGCTGGGTCCTTCAGCACAGATACGCAGTATTTT. The V and J genes are TRBV29-1 and TRBJ2-3; D uncertain. The CDR3 has 13 residues. Trimming shortened V by 7 bases and J by 0 bases, and 11 bases separated the two germline ends. Per the germline V gene, CDR1 is SQVTM and CDR2 is ANQGSEA.

This clonotype was observed many times. CDR3 coding DNA: TGTGCCAGTAGTATTAGCCAGGGGAATCAGCCCCAGCATTTT. Its protein product is CASSISQGNQPQHF. V usage is TRBV19 and J usage is TRBJ1-5, with D perhaps TRBD1 (6 bases). V was clipped by 3 bases and J by 4 bases, with 10 bases between them. Germline V lookup: CDR1 LNHDA, CDR2 SQIVND (reference sequence). CDR3 length: 14 residues.

This clonotype was counted ten times or more. The CDR3 reads CASSYKGEQLEAFF. For the CDR3, the DNA is TGTGCCAGCAGTTACAAGGGTGAACAGCTTGAAGCTTTCTTT. This chain uses TRBV6-1 with TRBJ1-1; D is unclear. CDR3 length: 14 amino acids. CDR1 is MNHNS, CDR2 SASEGT, per germline. The V end was cut by 5 bases, the J end by 7 bases, with 17 bases between.

This clonotype was picked up many times. This sequence joins TRBV28 and TRBJ2-5, with D tentatively TRBD1 (5 bases). Trimming removed 3 bases at V and 1 base at J, with 15 bases between. Germline V lookup: CDR1 MDHEN, CDR2 SYDVKM. The CDR3 covers 16 residues. The CDR3 loop is CASSFTAGPIQETQYF. CDR3 DNA: TGTGCCAGCAGTTTTACGGCAGGGCCCATCCAAGAGACCCAGTACTTC.

This clonotype was seen only a few times. This may come from a read error, since a much larger clone is one base off. The rearrangement uses TRBV19 and TRBJ1-2; D not resolved. The germline V gene has CDR1 LNHDA and CDR2 SQIVND (reference sequence). There are 13 residues in the CDR3. Trimming shortened V by 3 bases and J by 6 bases, and 11 bases separated the two germline ends. The CDR3, as DNA: TGTGCCAGTAGTATGGTGGGGTGGAATGGCTACACCTTC. This sequence encodes CASSMVGWNGYTF.

The chain employs TRBV20-1 and TRBJ1-2; possible D gene TRBD1, 5 bases. Germline values: CDR1 DFQATT, CDR2 SNEGSKA (reference sequence). Trimming took off 1 base at V and 5 bases at J, with 14 bases between the two ends. This CDR3 comprises 14 residues. The CDR3 coding sequence is TGCAGTGCTAGAGGGGTGGGACTGGCATATGGCTACACCTTC. Amino acids: CSARGVGLAYGYTF.

This clonotype was recorded at least ten times. The CDR3 loop is CASSNDRYEQYF. Written as DNA, the CDR3 is TGTGCCAGCAGCAACGACAGGTACGAGCAGTACTTC. This rearrangement joins TRBV7-9 to TRBJ2-7; D might be TRBD1 (6 bases). Germline V gives CDR1 SEHNR, CDR2 FQNEAQ (reference sequence). The CDR3 runs 12 residues. With 5 bases removed from V and 4 bases from J, the gap between germline ends came to 9 bases.

This clonotype was seen ten or more times. The CDR3 here is CASSWESGANVLTF. CDR3 coding DNA: TGTGCCAGCAGCTGGGAGAGTGGGGCCAACGTCCTGACTTTC. The rearrangement links TRBV6-1 to TRBJ2-6; a possible D gene is TRBD2 (5 bases). Between the trimmed V and J ends, which lost 6 bases and 3 bases, there was a span of 9 bases. The germline V gene encodes CDR1 MNHNS and CDR2 SASEGT. The CDR3 loop spans 14 amino acids.

This clonotype was counted at least ten times. The chain recombines TRBV6-6 with TRBJ2-7, with 11 bases fitting TRBD1. The trim removed 1 base at V and 0 bases at J, leaving 2 bases unmatched. The CDR3 has 16 residues. Germline CDR1 MNHNY, CDR2 SVGAGI (reference sequence). The CDR3 is CASSYLGQGVSYEQYF. DNA for the CDR3: TGTGCCAGCAGTTACTTGGGACAGGGGGTCTCCTACGAGCAGTACTTC.

This clonotype appeared many times. V and J are TRBV28 and TRBJ2-7; TRBD1 aligns across 8 bases. Germline V CDR1 and CDR2: MDHEN, SYDVKM. Trimming at V came to 6 bases and at J to 4 bases, leaving 8 bases not matched to a gene. This CDR3 has 14 amino acids. CDR3 sequence: CASRSQDRVYEQYF. The CDR3 DNA follows: TGTGCCAGCAGAAGCCAGGACAGGGTATACGAGCAGTACTTC.

This clonotype was counted at least ten times. J is TRBJ1-2 and V is TRBV2; D is undetermined. This CDR3 is 15 amino acids long. V was cut by 3 bases and J by 5 bases, with 16 bases left in between. Germline CDR1 and CDR2: SNHLY and FYNNEI. For the CDR3, the DNA is TGTGCCAGCAGTGACTTCAGTACGGGGAAATATGGCTACACCTTC. This codes for CASSDFSTGKYGYTF.

This clonotype was counted at least ten times. This chain connects TRBV12-3 or TRBV12-4 to TRBJ1-6, with TRBD1 as a possible D gene (5 bases). This CDR3 is 15 amino acids long. V shed 2 bases and J shed 9 bases, with 14 bases lying between them. CDR3 nucleotides: TGTGCCAGCAGTTTAAGAGAGGGGAAGGGTTCACCCCTCCACTTT. This encodes CASSLREGKGSPLHF.

CDR3 nucleotide sequence: TGTGCCAGCAGCTTTGAACGGGGGGGACTAGCTGGAAACACCATATATTTT. Protein sequence: CASSFERGGLAGNTIYF. This chain links TRBV5-4 with TRBJ1-3, with D perhaps matching TRBD1 (5 bases). The CDR3 has 17 residues. V was shortened by 2 bases and J by 2 bases, with 17 bases between the two germline ends. The germline CDR1 and CDR2 sequences are SGHNT and YYREEE (reference sequence).

The rearrangement joins TRBV4-1 to TRBJ2-7; the match to TRBD2 covers 8 bases. The germline V gene has CDR1 MGHRA and CDR2 YSYEKL. The CDR3 length is 15 residues. V lost 4 bases and J lost 5; bases outside the gene matches: 10. The CDR3 reads CASSLIGGAVNEQYF. DNA for the CDR3: TGCGCCAGCAGCCTAATCGGGGGGGCAGTCAACGAGCAGTACTTC.

This clonotype was counted ten times or more. V gene TRBV5-1 combines with J gene TRBJ2-2, with 9 bases lining up with TRBD1. Germline CDR1 SGHRS, CDR2 YFSETQ. The CDR3 spans 15 residues. V shed 5 bases and J 4 bases; nucleotides not matched to a gene: 6. The CDR3 DNA is TGCGCCAGCAGTATTGACAGGGGGGTCACCGGGGAGCTGTTTTTT. Translated: CASSIDRGVTGELFF.

This clonotype was observed many times. The CDR3 loop reads CASYLGGAAYGYTF. Here the CDR3 DNA reads TGTGCCAGCTACTTGGGAGGGGCGGCCTATGGCTACACCTTC. The chain recombines TRBV13 with TRBJ1-2; D might be TRBD1 (5 bases). CDR1 is PRHDT, CDR2 FYEKMQ, per germline (reference sequence). This CDR3 is built from 14 residues. V lost 8 bases and J lost 4, with 17 bases in between.